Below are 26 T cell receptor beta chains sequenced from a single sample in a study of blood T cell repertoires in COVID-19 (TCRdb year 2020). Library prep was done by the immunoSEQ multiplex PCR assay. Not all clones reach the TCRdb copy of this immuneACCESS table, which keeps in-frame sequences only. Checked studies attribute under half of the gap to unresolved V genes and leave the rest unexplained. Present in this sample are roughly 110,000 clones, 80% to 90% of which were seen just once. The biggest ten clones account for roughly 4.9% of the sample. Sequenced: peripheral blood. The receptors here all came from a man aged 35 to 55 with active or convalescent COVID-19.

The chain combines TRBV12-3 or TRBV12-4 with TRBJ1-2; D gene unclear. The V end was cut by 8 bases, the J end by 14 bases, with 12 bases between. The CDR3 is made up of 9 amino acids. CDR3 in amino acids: CASAPPLTF. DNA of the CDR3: TGTGCCAGCGCCCCACCCCTAACCTTC.

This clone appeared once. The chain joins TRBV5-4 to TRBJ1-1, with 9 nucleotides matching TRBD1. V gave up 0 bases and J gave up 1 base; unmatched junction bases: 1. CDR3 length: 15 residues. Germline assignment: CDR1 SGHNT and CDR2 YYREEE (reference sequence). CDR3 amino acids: CASSLGGQGNTEAFF. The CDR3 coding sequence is TGTGCCAGCAGCTTGGGGGGACAGGGGAACACTGAAGCTTTCTTT.

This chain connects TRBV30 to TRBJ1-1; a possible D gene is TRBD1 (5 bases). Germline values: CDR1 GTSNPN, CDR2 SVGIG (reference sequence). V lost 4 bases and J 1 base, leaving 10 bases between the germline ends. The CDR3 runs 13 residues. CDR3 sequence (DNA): TGTGCCTGGACGGGGGGAGCGAACACTGAAGCTTTCTTT. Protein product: CAWTGGANTEAFF.

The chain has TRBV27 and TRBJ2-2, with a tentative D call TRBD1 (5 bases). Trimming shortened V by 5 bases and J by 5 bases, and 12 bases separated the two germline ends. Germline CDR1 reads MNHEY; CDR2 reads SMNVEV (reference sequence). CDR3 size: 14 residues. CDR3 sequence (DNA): TGTGCCAGCAGTCCCGACAGTCCTACCGGGGAGCTGTTTTTT. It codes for CASSPDSPTGELFF.

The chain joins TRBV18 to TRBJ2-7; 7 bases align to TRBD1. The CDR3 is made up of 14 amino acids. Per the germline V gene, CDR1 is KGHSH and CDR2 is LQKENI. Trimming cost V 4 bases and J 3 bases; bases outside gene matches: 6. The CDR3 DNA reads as TGTGCCAGCTCACAACAGGGGCCCGGCTACGAGCAGTACTTC. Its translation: CASSQQGPGYEQYF.

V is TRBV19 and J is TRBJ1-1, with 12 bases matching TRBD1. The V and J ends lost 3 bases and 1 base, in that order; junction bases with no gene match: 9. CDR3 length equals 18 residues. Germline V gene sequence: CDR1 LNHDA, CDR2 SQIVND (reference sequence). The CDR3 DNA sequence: TGTGCCAGTAGTATTGGTACCGGGACAGGGGGCAGGAACACTGAAGCTTTCTTT. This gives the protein CASSIGTGTGGRNTEAFF.

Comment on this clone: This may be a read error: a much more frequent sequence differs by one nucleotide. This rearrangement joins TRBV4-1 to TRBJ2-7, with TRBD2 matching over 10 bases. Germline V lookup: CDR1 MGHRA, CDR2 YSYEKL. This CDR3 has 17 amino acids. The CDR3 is CARSRPSLAGDRDEQYF. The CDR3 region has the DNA TGCGCCCGCAGCCGGCCCTCCCTAGCGGGAGATCGGGACGAGCAGTACTTC.

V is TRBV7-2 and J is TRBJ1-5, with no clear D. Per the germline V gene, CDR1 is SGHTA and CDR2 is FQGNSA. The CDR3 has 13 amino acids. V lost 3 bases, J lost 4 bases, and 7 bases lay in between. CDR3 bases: TGTGCCAGCAGCTTCCCCTTTAATCAGCCCCAGCATTTT. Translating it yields CASSFPFNQPQHF. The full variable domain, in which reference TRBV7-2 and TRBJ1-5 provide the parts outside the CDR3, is GAGVSQSPSNKVTEKGKDVELRCDPISGHTALYWYRQSLGQGLEFLIYFQGNSAPDKSGLPSDRFSAERTGGSVSTLTIQRTQQEDSAVYLCASSFPFNQPQHFGDGTRLSIL.

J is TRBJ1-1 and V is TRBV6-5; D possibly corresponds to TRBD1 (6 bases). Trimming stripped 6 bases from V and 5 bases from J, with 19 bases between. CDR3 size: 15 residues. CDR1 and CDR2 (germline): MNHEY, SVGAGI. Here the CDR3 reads CASSQQGSVGTEAFF. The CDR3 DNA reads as TGTGCCAGCAGCCAACAGGGTAGCGTTGGGACTGAAGCTTTCTTT.

CDR3 nucleotides: TGTGCCAGCTATAATTGGGCGGGGGGCTCAGGCGGGGAGCTGTTTTTT. Translating it yields CASYNWAGGSGGELFF. The chain uses TRBV28 and TRBJ2-2; TRBD2 aligns across 8 bases. The CDR3 consists of 16 residues. V shed 8 bases and J 7 bases; nucleotides not matched to a gene: 15. Looked up from germline, CDR1 is MDHEN and CDR2 is SYDVKM.

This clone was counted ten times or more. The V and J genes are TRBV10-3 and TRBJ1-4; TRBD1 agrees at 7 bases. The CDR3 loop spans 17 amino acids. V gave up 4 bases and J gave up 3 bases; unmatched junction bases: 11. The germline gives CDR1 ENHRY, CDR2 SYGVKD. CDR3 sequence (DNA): TGTGCCATCAGTGGGGCACATGACAGGGCGGCTAATGAAAAACTGTTTTTT. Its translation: CAISGAHDRAANEKLFF.

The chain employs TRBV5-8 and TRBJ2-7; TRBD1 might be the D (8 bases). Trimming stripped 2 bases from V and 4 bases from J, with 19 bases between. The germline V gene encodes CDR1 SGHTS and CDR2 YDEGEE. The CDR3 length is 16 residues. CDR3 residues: CASSFFMTGEGYEQYF. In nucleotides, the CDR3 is TGTGCCAGCAGCTTCTTCATGACAGGGGAGGGTTACGAGCAGTACTTC.

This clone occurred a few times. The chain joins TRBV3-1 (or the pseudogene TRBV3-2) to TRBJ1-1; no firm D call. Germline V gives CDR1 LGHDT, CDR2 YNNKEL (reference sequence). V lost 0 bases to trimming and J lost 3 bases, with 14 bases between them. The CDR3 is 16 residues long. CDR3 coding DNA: TGTGCCAGCAGCCAAGAGGAATCGGGGATGTACACTGAAGCTTTCTTT. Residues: CASSQEESGMYTEAFF.

The DNA of the CDR3 is TGTGCCAGCAGTGACTGGGGGGTAACTAGCACAGATACGCAGTATTTT. Translation gives CASSDWGVTSTDTQYF. The chain carries TRBV7-2 and TRBJ2-3, with TRBD2 as a possible D gene (6 bases). Germline CDR1 and CDR2: SGHTA and FQGNSA. This CDR3 is built from 16 residues. The germline V and J ends were trimmed by 6 bases and 0 bases, with 16 bases remaining between them.

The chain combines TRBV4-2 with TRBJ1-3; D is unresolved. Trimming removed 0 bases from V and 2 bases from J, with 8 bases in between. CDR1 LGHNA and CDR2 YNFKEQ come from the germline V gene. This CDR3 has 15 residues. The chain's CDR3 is CASSQDRGTGNTIYF. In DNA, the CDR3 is TGTGCCAGCAGCCAAGATCGAGGTACTGGAAACACCATATATTTT.

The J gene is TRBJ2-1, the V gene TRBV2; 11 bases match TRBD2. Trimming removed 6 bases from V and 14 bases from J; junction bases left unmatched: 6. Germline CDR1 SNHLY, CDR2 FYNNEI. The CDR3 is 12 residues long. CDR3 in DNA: TGTGCCAGCAGATCGACTAGCGGGACGGAGTTCTTC. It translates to CASRSTSGTEFF.

The CDR3 protein is CASSEGQGPGNTIYF. The CDR3 DNA reads TGTGCCAGCAGTGAAGGACAGGGGCCTGGAAACACCATATATTTT. The rearrangement joins TRBV25-1 to TRBJ1-3; 9 nucleotides agree with TRBD1. With V trimmed by 2 bases and J by 2 bases, 1 base remained unmatched. The CDR3 covers 15 residues. CDR1 MGHDK and CDR2 SYGVNS come from the germline V gene. Drawing the rest from reference TRBV25-1 and TRBJ1-3, the complete variable domain is EADIYQTPRYLVIGTGKKITLECSQTMGHDKMYWYQQDPGMELHLIHYSYGVNSTEKGDLSSESTVSRIRTEHFPLTLESARPSHTSQYLCASSEGQGPGNTIYFGEGSWLTVV.

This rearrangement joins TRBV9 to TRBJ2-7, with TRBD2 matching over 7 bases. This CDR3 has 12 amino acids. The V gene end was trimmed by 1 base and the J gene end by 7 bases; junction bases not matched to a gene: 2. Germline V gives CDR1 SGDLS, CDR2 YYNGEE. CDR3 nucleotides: TGTGCCAGCAGCGTATCAGCGGGAGAGCAGTACTTC. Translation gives CASSVSAGEQYF.

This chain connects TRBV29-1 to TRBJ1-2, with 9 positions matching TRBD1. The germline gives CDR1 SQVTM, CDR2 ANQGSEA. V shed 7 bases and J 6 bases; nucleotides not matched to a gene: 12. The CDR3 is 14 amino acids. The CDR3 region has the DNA TGCAGCGCTGGGCGCCGAGGACAGGGGCATGGCTACACCTTC. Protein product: CSAGRRGQGHGYTF.

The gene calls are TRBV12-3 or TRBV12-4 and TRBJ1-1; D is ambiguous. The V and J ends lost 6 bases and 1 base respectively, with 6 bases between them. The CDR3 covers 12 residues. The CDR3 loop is CASRVQNTEAFF. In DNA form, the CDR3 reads TGTGCCAGCAGGGTACAGAACACTGAAGCTTTCTTT.

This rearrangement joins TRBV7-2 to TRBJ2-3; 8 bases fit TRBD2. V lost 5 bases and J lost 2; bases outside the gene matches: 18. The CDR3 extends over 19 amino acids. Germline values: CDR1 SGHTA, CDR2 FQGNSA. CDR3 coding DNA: TGTGCCAGCAGCCGTCGGGGGCTGGGGCTAGCGGGCACCACAGATACGCAGTATTTT. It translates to CASSRRGLGLAGTTDTQYF.

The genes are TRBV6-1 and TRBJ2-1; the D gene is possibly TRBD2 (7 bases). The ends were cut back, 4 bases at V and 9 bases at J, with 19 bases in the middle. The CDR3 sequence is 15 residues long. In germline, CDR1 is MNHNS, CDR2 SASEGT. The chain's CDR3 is CASSARTSGGLEQFF. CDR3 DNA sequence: TGTGCCAGCAGTGCCCGGACTAGTGGGGGCCTTGAGCAGTTCTTC.

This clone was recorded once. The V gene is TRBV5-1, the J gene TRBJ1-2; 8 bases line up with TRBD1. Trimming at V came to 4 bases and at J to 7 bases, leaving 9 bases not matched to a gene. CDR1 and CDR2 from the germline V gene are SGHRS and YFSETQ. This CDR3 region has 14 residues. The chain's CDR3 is CASSIGQGLVGYTF. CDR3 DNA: TGCGCCAGCAGCATAGGACAGGGTCTGGTTGGCTACACCTTC. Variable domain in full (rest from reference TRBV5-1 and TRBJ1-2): KAGVTQTPRYLIKTRGQQVTLSCSPISGHRSVSWYQQTPGQGLQFLFEYFSETQRNKGNFPGRFSGRQFSNSRSEMNVSTLELGDSALYLCASSIGQGLVGYTFGSGTRLTVV.

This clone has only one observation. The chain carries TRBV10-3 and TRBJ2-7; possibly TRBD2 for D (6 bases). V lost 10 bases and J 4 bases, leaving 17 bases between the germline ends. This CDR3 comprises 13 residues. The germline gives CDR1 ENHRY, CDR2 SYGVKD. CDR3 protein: CATRPGATYEQYF. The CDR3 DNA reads TGTGCCACCCGACCGGGAGCCACTTACGAGCAGTACTTC.

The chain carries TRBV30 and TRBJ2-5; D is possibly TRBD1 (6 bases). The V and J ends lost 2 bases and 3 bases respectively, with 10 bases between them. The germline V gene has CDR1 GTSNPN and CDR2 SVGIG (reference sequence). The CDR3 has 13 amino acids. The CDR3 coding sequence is TGTGCCTGGAGTAGACAGGCGAAAGAGACCCAGTACTTC. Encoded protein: CAWSRQAKETQYF.

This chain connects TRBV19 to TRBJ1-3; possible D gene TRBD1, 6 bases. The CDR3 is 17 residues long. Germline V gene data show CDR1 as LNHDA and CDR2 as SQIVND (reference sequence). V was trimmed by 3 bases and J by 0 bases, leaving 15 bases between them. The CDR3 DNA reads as TGTGCCAGTAGTATGGGCGTGACAGGCAGCTCTGGAAACACCATATATTTT. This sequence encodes CASSMGVTGSSGNTIYF.